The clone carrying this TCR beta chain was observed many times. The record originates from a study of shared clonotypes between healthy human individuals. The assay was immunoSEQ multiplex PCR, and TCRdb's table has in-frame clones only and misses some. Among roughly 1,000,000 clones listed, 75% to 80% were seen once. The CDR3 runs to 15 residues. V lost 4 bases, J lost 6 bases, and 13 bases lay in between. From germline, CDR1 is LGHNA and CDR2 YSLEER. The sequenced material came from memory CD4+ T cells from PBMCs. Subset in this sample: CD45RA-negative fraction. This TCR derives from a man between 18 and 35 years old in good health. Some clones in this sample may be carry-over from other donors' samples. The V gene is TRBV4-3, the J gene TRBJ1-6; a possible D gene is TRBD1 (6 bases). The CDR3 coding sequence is TGCGCCAGCAGCCCGATGGGGACACCTAATTCACCCCTCCACTTT. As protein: CASSPMGTPNSPLHF.